These 9 T cell receptor beta chains share one sample of origin, sequenced in a study of T cell repertoires in cytomegalovirus infection. TCRdb re-called the reads with MiXCR, one entry per CDR3 protein. The profile covers roughly 920,000 distinct CDR3 sequences, with 31% appearing a single time and 10% to 15% taken by the ten largest. Their target antigens are unknown. Source: cultured CD8+ T cells from PBMCs, taken from culture after CMV antigen stimulation. All receptors come from a human donor in good health (CMV status not recorded). Some clones in this sample may be carry-over from other donors' samples.

A few counts support this clonotype. The chain employs TRBV27 and TRBJ2-3; TRBD2 aligns across 13 bases. Germline-derived CDR1 and CDR2 are MNHEY and SMNVEV (reference sequence). This CDR3 spans 17 amino acids. The trim removed 1 base at V and 3 bases at J, leaving 4 bases unmatched. CDR3 sequence reads: CASSLLKLAGGTDTQYF. Written as DNA, the CDR3 is TGTGCCAGCAGTTTATTAAAACTAGCGGGGGGGACAGATACGCAGTATTTT.

This clonotype was counted only a few times. CDR3 DNA: TGCGCCAGCAGCCAAGACTCTATTCTCGGGCTCTACGGAAACATTCAGTACTTC. It specifies CASSQDSILGLYGNIQYF. The genes are TRBV4-3 and TRBJ2-4; D call uncertain. V was cut by 0 bases and J by 6 bases, with 21 bases left in between. This CDR3 is 18 amino acids long. Germline V gene sequence: CDR1 LGHNA, CDR2 YSLEER.

The genes are TRBV19 and TRBJ1-2; 7 bases agree with TRBD1. J gave up 5 bases and V 9 bases, and 6 bases lay outside the gene matches. The CDR3 sequence is 12 residues long. The germline V gene encodes CDR1 LNHDA and CDR2 SQIVND (reference sequence). CDR3 amino acids: CASDDRVYGYTF. The CDR3 region has the DNA TGTGCCAGCGATGACAGGGTATATGGCTACACCTTC.

The CDR3 DNA reads as TGTGCCATGTTAGCGGGGTTCTACAATGAGCAGTTCTTC. It encodes CAMLAGFYNEQFF. V and J are TRBV2 and TRBJ2-1; 8 positions match TRBD2. J lost 3 bases, V lost 10 bases, and 5 bases had no gene match. This CDR3 contains 13 residues. CDR1 is SNHLY, CDR2 FYNNEI, per germline.

A single count supports this clonotype. The genes are TRBV2 and TRBJ2-7, with D perhaps matching TRBD2 (6 bases). Trimming removed 2 bases at V and 2 bases at J, with 13 bases between. Germline CDR1 SNHLY, CDR2 FYNNEI. This CDR3 spans 15 amino acids. The CDR3 nucleotides read TGTGCCAGCAGTGAATGGAGCGGGCCCACCTACGAGCAGTACTTC. It codes for CASSEWSGPTYEQYF.

This clonotype was counted between two and nine times. The rearrangement uses TRBV11-3 and TRBJ2-3, with 10 bases aligning to TRBD1. V lost 5 bases to trimming and J lost 0 bases; unmatched junction nucleotides: 5. The CDR3 is 16 amino acids. Per the germline V gene, CDR1 is SGHNT and CDR2 is YENEEA. CDR3 sequence: CASSPGTGVSTDTQYF. The CDR3 nucleotides are TGTGCCAGCAGCCCAGGGACAGGGGTTAGCACAGATACGCAGTATTTT. The full variable domain, completed using reference TRBV11-3 and TRBJ2-3, is EAGVVQSPRYKIIEKKQPVAFWCNPISGHNTLYWYLQNLGQGPELLIRYENEEAVDDSQLPKDRFSAERLKGVDSTLKIQPAELGDSAVYLCASSPGTGVSTDTQYFGPGTRLTVL.

The chain is built from TRBV12-5 and TRBJ2-5; D might be TRBD2 (6 bases). The CDR3 sequence is 13 residues long. V was clipped by 7 bases and J by 2 bases, with 11 bases between them. From germline, CDR1 is LGHNT and CDR2 FRNRAP. CDR3 DNA: TGTGCTAGTGTAGCGGAACCACAAGAGACCCAGTACTTC. This codes for CASVAEPQETQYF. Filled out from reference TRBV12-5 and TRBJ2-5, the complete variable domain reads DARVTQTPRHKVTEMGQEVTMRCQPILGHNTVFWYRQTMMQGLELLAYFRNRAPLDDSGMPKDRFSAEMPDATLATLKIQPSEPRDSAVYFCASVAEPQETQYFGPGTRLLVL.

This chain uses TRBV27 with TRBJ2-2, with 11 bases fitting TRBD1. The CDR3 has 16 residues. The germline gives CDR1 MNHEY, CDR2 SMNVEV (reference sequence). V was clipped by 0 bases and J by 7 bases; unmatched bases: 4. The CDR3 nucleotides are TGTGCCAGCAGTTTATCGGACAGGGGGCCTGGCGGGGAGCTGTTTTTT. Its protein product is CASSLSDRGPGGELFF.

There are a few counts of this clonotype. The DNA for the CDR3 is TGTGCCAGCAGTTGGGGTCATGGAGGTTCACCCCTCCACTTT. Its translation is CASSWGHGGSPLHF. The chain joins TRBV27 to TRBJ1-6, with no clear D. The V and J ends lost 4 bases and 9 bases respectively, with 13 bases between them. There are 14 residues in the CDR3. From germline, CDR1 is MNHEY and CDR2 SMNVEV (reference sequence).